A selection of T cell receptor beta chains follows, all from one sample in a study of blood T cells in healthy people across ages. One entry per CDR3 protein, called by TCRdb with MiXCR from the 5' RACE reads. This repertoire shows 1.5 million to 2 million distinct CDR3 sequences, roughly 27% found once; its top ten account for 7.7%. Sequenced input: blood. Every receptor here comes from a woman aged 25 to 39 in good health. The CDR3 runs from the conserved cysteine through the conserved F or W. A D gene is named only where the DNA matches it firmly. The size entry is marked missing in some rows and otherwise reads once, few, many or a size class.

TRBJ2-6	many	-	TRBV6-1	CASRRVSGANVLTF	TGTGCCAGCAGACGGGTCTCTGGGGCCAACGTCCTGACTTTC
TRBJ2-3	few	-	TRBV28	CATSPGRYTDTQYF	TGTGCCACCTCCCCCGGCAGATACACAGATACGCAGTATTTT
TRBJ1-6	-	-	TRBV28	CASSSSAAGNSPLHF	TGTGCCAGCAGTTCGTCGGCAGCAGGGAATTCACCCCTCCACTTT
TRBJ2-3	few	-	TRBV27	CASISGATDTQYF	TGTGCCAGCATTAGCGGAGCCACAGATACGCAGTATTTT
TRBJ2-1	-	-	TRBV20-1	CSQSDGPRGDEQFF	TGCAGTCAATCCGACGGACCCCGAGGCGATGAGCAGTTCTTC
TRBJ2-7	-	TRBD2	TRBV9	CASSVAGEGNEQYF	TGTGCCAGCAGCGTGGCGGGGGAGGGCAACGAGCAGTACTTC
TRBJ2-7	-	-	TRBV30	CAWELGTLGEQYF	TGTGCCTGGGAGTTAGGCACCCTCGGCGAGCAGTACTTC
TRBJ2-1	many	-	TRBV2	CASSVQGGYEQFF	TGTGCCAGCAGTGTACAGGGTGGCTATGAGCAGTTCTTC
TRBJ1-2	-	-	TRBV20-1	CSARPRTEYGYTF	TGCAGTGCTAGGCCCCGGACTGAGTATGGCTACACCTTC
TRBJ1-2	few	TRBD1	TRBV5-1	CASSWAGGGGYTF	TGCGCCAGCAGCTGGGCAGGGGGCGGCGGCTACACCTTC
TRBJ2-5	-	-	TRBV25-1	CASSNMDQETQYF	TGTGCCAGCAGTAATATGGACCAAGAGACCCAGTACTTC
TRBJ2-2	few	-	TRBV7-2	CASSFNLSGELFF	TGTGCCAGCAGCTTCAACCTCTCCGGGGAGCTGTTTTTT
TRBJ2-7	-	-	TRBV27	CASSSQGPRAVTWSYEQYF	TGTGCCAGCAGCTCCCAAGGGCCCCGTGCAGTGACATGGTCCTACGAGCAGTACTTC
TRBJ1-2	few	-	TRBV5-6	CASSSGLRSGDYGYTF	TGTGCCAGCAGCTCGGGTTTACGGAGCGGGGACTATGGCTACACCTTC
TRBJ2-5	few	-	TRBV5-1	CASSGGRQDPRETQYF	TGCGCCAGCAGCGGGGGCCGACAGGACCCTCGGGAGACCCAGTACTTC
TRBJ2-5	-	TRBD2	TRBV27	CASSTRGLAGGETQYF	TGTGCCAGCAGCACCCGTGGACTAGCGGGAGGAGAGACCCAGTACTTC
TRBJ2-3	-	-	TRBV20-1	CSARLQLTDTQYF	TGCAGTGCTAGATTACAGCTCACAGATACGCAGTATTTT
TRBJ1-2	-	TRBD1	TRBV18	CASSSQGAPGDHGYTF	TGTGCCAGCTCGTCACAGGGGGCGCCGGGGGATCATGGCTACACCTTC
TRBJ2-3	-	-	TRBV5-5	CASSWWGQGTDTQYF	TGTGCCAGCAGCTGGTGGGGGCAGGGCACAGATACGCAGTATTTT
TRBJ2-1	-	-	TRBV20-1	CSASAPRDEQFF	TGCAGTGCTAGTGCCCCTCGGGATGAGCAGTTCTTC
TRBJ2-1	-	-	TRBV7-2	CASSPDIGTYNEQFF	TGTGCCAGCAGCCCAGACATCGGCACCTACAATGAGCAGTTCTTC
TRBJ1-1	few	TRBD1	TRBV5-1	CASSEGQGTGYTEAFF	TGCGCCAGCAGCGAAGGACAGGGGACTGGGTACACTGAAGCTTTCTTT
TRBJ1-5	once	TRBD1	TRBV20-1	CSARDLDRPGQPQHF	TGCAGTGCTAGAGACCTGGACAGGCCAGGTCAGCCCCAGCATTTT
TRBJ2-5	few	TRBD2	TRBV20-1	CSAKDDPSGDLTQYF	TGCAGTGCTAAAGATGACCCTAGCGGGGATTTGACCCAGTACTTC
TRBJ1-2	-	-	TRBV5-1	CASSFADWLNYGYTF	TGCGCCAGCAGCTTTGCCGACTGGTTAAACTATGGCTACACCTTC
TRBJ1-1	once	-	TRBV29-1	CSVVGIQPEAFF	TGCAGCGTTGTAGGGATTCAGCCTGAAGCTTTCTTT
TRBJ2-2	-	TRBD2	TRBV9	CASSVGTSGRSGELFF	TGTGCCAGCAGCGTAGGTACTAGCGGACGTAGCGGGGAGCTGTTTTTT
TRBJ2-1	many	TRBD2	TRBV7-2	CASSLGAGGVNEQFF	TGTGCCAGCAGCTTAGGAGCGGGGGGGGTGAATGAGCAGTTCTTC
TRBJ2-5	-	-	TRBV10-3	CAISEAGKEETQYF	TGTGCCATCAGTGAGGCAGGGAAAGAAGAGACCCAGTACTTC
TRBJ2-1	-	-	TRBV12-3/TRBV12-4	CASSLWDPYNEQFF	TGTGCCAGCAGTTTATGGGACCCCTACAATGAGCAGTTCTTC
TRBJ1-3	-	-	TRBV27	CALAGRSGNTIYF	TGTGCCCTTGCGGGCCGCTCTGGAAACACCATATATTTT
TRBJ2-5	many	-	TRBV9	CASSVGGPETQYF	TGTGCCAGCAGCGTGGGGGGGCCTGAGACCCAGTACTTC
TRBJ2-1	once	-	TRBV12-3/TRBV12-4	CASSFATLAVSSHNEQFF	TGTGCCAGCAGCTTTGCGACCTTAGCGGTTAGCTCCCACAATGAGCAGTTCTTC
TRBJ2-1	-	TRBD2	TRBV5-6	CASSLRSGGAQFF	TGTGCCAGCAGCTTAAGATCCGGGGGGGCGCAGTTCTTC
TRBJ1-4	many	-	TRBV4-1	CASSLWPGSTNEKLFF	TGCGCCAGCAGCCTGTGGCCGGGCTCAACTAATGAAAAACTGTTTTTT
TRBJ2-7	many	TRBD1	TRBV4-3	CASSPDRGPIEQYF	TGCGCCAGCAGCCCCGACAGGGGCCCAATCGAGCAGTACTTC
TRBJ1-3	-	TRBD1	TRBV6-5	CASSADREDTIYF	TGTGCCAGCAGCGCCGACAGGGAGGACACCATATATTTT
TRBJ1-2	few	-	TRBV18	CASSPKQGPNYGYTF	TGTGCCAGCTCACCAAAACAGGGACCAAACTATGGCTACACCTTC
TRBJ2-5	-	TRBD2	TRBV18	CASPPRVNSGPQKTQYF	TGTGCCAGCCCACCAAGGGTGAATAGCGGGCCCCAGAAGACCCAGTACTTC
TRBJ2-5	many	-	TRBV20-1	CSASPRRGREETQYF	TGCAGTGCTAGCCCGCGCAGGGGCCGGGAAGAGACCCAGTACTTC